This T cell receptor (beta chain) was found in a study of beta chain features in type 1 diabetes. Trimming took 4 bases from V and 12 from J; bases not matched to a gene: 5. CDR3 size: 11 residues. CDR1 and CDR2 from the germline V gene are LGHNA and YNFKEQ. Study findings and constraints: Insertions were fewer and deletions more numerous at VDJ junctions in type 1 diabetes patients.

Sorting with CD45RO/CCR7/CD25/CD127/CD95/CD27 yielded naive, central memory, regulatory and stem-like memory CD4+ cells. Turning to this clone: Its antigen is undetermined.

Investigators reverse transcribed all isolated RNA, so they sequenced expressed TCRB transcripts. The data were produced by immunoSEQ multiplex PCR, yet TCRdb's version contains in-frame clones alone and is incomplete. This table has some 150,000 clones, approximately 12% appearing once. V usage is TRBV4-2 and J usage is TRBJ2-7; TRBD1 aligns across 8 bases. The sample comprised central memory CD4+ T cells from blood. The TCR comes from a man younger than 30 in good health. CDR3 in amino acids: CASSPGDRLYF. The DNA for the CDR3 is TGTGCCAGCAGCCCGGGGGACAGGTTGTACTTC.